This entry lists 8 T cell receptor beta chains sequenced from one sample in a study of blood T cell repertoires in COVID-19. Sequenced by immunoSEQ multiplex PCR; TCRdb stores in-frame clones only, minus some. The repertoire includes roughly 220,000 clones, roughly 80% of them detected once, and less than 6% sits in the top ten. The specimen was peripheral blood. All receptors derive from a woman in her 70s with acute or convalescent COVID-19.

The chain recombines TRBV5-6 with TRBJ1-6; TRBD1 might be the D (6 bases). Germline CDR1 is SGHDT and CDR2 is YYEEEE. This CDR3 contains 16 residues. V lost 4 bases and J 7 bases, leaving 18 bases between the germline ends. The CDR3 is CASSPEGTRGNSPLHF. The CDR3 coding sequence is TGTGCCAGCAGCCCCGAAGGTACCAGGGGAAATTCACCCCTCCACTTT.

In this sample, this clone turned up once. V and J are TRBV9 and TRBJ2-7, with D perhaps TRBD1 (5 bases). The V end lost 1 base, the J end lost 4 bases, and 15 bases lay between the germline ends. The CDR3 runs 15 residues. Germline V gene sequence: CDR1 SGDLS, CDR2 YYNGEE. For the CDR3, the DNA is TGTGCCAGCAGCGTACAGGGTTCCCCCCCGTACGAGCAGTACTTC. It encodes CASSVQGSPPYEQYF. The full variable domain, in which reference TRBV9 and TRBJ2-7 provide the parts outside the CDR3, is DSGVTQTPKHLITATGQRVTLRCSPRSGDLSVYWYQQSLDQGLQFLIQYYNGEERAKGNILERFSAQQFPDLHSELNLSSLELGDSALYFCASSVQGSPPYEQYFGPGTRLTVT.

V gene TRBV6-5 combines with J gene TRBJ1-6; possibly TRBD1 for D (6 bases). V lost 4 bases and J 9 bases, leaving 16 bases between the germline ends. The length of the CDR3 is 15 residues. Germline V CDR1 and CDR2: MNHEY, SVGAGI. As DNA, the CDR3 is TGTGCCAGCAGTTCCGGGGACATAGTGGGTTCACCCCTCCACTTT. The encoded protein is CASSSGDIVGSPLHF.

The chain carries TRBV2 and TRBJ2-1, with D possibly being TRBD2 (6 bases). The CDR3 totals 15 residues. The germline V gene encodes CDR1 SNHLY and CDR2 FYNNEI. With 3 bases removed from V and 3 bases from J, the gap between germline ends came to 12 bases. CDR3 sequence: CASSERDPDYNEQFF. The DNA of the CDR3 is TGTGCCAGCAGTGAGCGGGATCCCGACTACAATGAGCAGTTCTTC.

As to this clone: Additional DNA sequences in this sample encode the identical CDR3. The genes are TRBV11-3 and TRBJ2-2; 8 nucleotides match TRBD1. CDR1 and CDR2 (germline): SGHNT, YENEEA. V gave up 5 bases and J gave up 6 bases; unmatched junction bases: 2. The CDR3 spans 13 residues. This CDR3 is CASSLDRAGELFF. The CDR3 region has the DNA TGTGCCAGCAGCCTGGACAGGGCCGGGGAGCTGTTTTTT.

The chain uses TRBV29-1 and TRBJ2-1; 10 bases align to TRBD1. Per the germline V gene, CDR1 is SQVTM and CDR2 is ANQGSEA. The CDR3 has 13 amino acids. The trim removed 7 bases at V and 7 bases at J, leaving 7 bases unmatched. CDR3 protein: CSGGQGVKNEQFF. CDR3 nucleotide sequence: TGCAGCGGCGGACAGGGGGTGAAGAATGAGCAGTTCTTC.

The chain has TRBV9 and TRBJ2-7; TRBD2 aligns across 9 bases. This CDR3 is built from 15 residues. Germline V lookup: CDR1 SGDLS, CDR2 YYNGEE. Germline trimming cut 1 base from V and 3 bases from J; bases unmatched to any gene: 5. The CDR3 region is CASSVSAGGGYEQYF. The CDR3 region has the DNA TGTGCCAGCAGCGTATCCGCGGGAGGGGGCTACGAGCAGTACTTC.

This rearrangement joins TRBV5-1 to TRBJ1-5, with D unclear. The germline V gene encodes CDR1 SGHRS and CDR2 YFSETQ. The CDR3 contains 17 residues. With 0 bases removed from V and 0 bases from J, the gap between germline ends came to 13 bases. CDR3 bases: TGCGCCAGCAGCTTGGGTGGGAGCACTTATAGCAATCAGCCCCAGCATTTT. Protein: CASSLGGSTYSNQPQHF.